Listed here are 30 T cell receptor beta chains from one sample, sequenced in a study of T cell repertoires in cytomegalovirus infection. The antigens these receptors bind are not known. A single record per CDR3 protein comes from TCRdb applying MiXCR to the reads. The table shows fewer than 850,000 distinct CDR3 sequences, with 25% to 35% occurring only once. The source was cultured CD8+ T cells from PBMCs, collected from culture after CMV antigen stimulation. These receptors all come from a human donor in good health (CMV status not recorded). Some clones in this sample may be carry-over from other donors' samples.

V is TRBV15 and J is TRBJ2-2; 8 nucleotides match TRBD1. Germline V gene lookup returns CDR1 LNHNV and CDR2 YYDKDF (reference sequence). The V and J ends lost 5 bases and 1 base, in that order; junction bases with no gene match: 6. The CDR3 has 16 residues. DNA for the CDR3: TGTGCCACCAGCTCTAGACAGGGGAAGAACACCGGGGAGCTGTTTTTT. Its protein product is CATSSRQGKNTGELFF.

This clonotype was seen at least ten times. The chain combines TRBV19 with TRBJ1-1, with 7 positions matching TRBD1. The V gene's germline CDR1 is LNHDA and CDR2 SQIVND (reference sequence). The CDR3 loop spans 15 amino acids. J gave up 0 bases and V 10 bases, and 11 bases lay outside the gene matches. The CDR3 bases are TGTGCCACATTACCGGGACAGAACATGAACACTGAAGCTTTCTTT. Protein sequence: CATLPGQNMNTEAFF.

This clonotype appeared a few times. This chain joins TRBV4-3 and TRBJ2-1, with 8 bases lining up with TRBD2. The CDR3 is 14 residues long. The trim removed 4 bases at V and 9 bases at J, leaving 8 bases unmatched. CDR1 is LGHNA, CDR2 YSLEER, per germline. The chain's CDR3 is CASSLQAGEGEQFF. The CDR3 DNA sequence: TGCGCCAGCAGCCTACAAGCGGGGGAGGGTGAGCAGTTCTTC.

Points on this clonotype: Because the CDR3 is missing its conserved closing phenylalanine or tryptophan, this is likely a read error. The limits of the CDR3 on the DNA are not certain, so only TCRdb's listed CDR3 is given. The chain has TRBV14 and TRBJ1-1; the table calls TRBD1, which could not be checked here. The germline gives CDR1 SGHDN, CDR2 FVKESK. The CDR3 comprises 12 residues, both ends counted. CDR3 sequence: CASSTPGQPTSI.

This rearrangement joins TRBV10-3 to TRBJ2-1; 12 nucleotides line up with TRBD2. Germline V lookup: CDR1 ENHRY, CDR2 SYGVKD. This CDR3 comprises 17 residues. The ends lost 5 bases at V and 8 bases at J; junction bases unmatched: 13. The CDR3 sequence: CAISRLAGAPAVDEQFF. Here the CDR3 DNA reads TGTGCCATCAGTCGACTAGCGGGGGCCCCTGCGGTCGATGAGCAGTTCTTC.

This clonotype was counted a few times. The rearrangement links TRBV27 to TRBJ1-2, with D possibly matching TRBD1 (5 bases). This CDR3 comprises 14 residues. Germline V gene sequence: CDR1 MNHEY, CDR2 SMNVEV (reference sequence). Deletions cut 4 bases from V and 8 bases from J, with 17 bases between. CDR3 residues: CASSSSQGVIGYTF. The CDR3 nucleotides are TGTGCCAGCAGTTCCAGTCAGGGCGTGATCGGCTACACCTTC.

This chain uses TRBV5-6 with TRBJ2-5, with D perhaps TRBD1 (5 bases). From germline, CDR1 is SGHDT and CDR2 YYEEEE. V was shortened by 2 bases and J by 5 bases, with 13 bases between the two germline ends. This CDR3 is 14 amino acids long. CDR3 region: CASSFAQGWETQYF. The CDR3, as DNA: TGTGCCAGCAGCTTCGCCCAGGGTTGGGAGACCCAGTACTTC.

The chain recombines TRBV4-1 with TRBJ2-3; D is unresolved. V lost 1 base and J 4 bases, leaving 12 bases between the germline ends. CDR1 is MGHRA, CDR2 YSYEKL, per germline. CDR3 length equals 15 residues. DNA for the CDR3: TGCGCCAGCAGCCAAGTGGCAGCGCAAGCAGATACGCAGTATTTT. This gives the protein CASSQVAAQADTQYF.

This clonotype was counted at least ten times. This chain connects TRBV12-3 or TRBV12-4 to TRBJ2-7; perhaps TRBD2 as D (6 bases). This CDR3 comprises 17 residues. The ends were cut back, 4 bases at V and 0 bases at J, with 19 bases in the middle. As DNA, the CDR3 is TGTGCCAGCAGTTACTCGGGACTCCGGTTGGGCTCCTACGAGCAGTACTTC. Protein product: CASSYSGLRLGSYEQYF.

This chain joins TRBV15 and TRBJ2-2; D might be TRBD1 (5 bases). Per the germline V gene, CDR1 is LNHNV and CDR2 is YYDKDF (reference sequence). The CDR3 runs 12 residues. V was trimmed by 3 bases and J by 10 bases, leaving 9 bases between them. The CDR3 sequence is CATSREGVELFF. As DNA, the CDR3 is TGTGCCACCAGCAGGGAAGGGGTGGAGCTGTTTTTT.

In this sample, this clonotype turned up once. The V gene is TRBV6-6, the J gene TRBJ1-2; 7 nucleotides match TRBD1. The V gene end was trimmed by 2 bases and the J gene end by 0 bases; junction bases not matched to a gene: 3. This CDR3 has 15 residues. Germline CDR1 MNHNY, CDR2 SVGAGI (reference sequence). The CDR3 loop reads CASSYRDRPNYGYTF. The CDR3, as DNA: TGTGCCAGCAGTTACCGGGACAGACCTAACTATGGCTACACCTTC.

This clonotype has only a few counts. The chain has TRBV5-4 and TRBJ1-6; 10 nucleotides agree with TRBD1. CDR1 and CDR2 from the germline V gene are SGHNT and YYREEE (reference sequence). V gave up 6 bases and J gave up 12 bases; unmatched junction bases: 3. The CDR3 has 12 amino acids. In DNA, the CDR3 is TGTGCCAGCAAGACAGGGGGCCTACCCCTCCACTTT. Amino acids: CASKTGGLPLHF.

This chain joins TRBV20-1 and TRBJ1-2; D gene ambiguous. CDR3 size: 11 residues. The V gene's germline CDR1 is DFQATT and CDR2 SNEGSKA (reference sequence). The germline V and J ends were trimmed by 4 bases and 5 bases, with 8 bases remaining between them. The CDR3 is CSATLGYGYTF. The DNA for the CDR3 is TGCAGTGCTACTTTAGGGTATGGCTACACCTTC.

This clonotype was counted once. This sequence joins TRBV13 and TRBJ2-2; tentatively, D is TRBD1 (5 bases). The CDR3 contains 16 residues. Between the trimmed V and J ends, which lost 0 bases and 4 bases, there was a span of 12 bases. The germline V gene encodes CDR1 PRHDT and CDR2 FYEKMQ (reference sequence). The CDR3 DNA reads TGTGCCAGCAGCTTAGGGGGCAGGGAAAGCACCGGGGAGCTGTTTTTT. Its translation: CASSLGGRESTGELFF.

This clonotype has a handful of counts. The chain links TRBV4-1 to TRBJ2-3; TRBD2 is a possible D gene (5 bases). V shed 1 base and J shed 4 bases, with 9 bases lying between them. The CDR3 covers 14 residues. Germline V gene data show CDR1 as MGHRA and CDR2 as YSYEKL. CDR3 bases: TGCGCCAGCAGCCAAGCCAGCGGCCCAGATACGCAGTATTTT. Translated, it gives CASSQASGPDTQYF.

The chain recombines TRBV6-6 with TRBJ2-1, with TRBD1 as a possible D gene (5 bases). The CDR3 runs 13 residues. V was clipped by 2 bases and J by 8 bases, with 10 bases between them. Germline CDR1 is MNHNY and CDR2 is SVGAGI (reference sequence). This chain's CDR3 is CASSYGQGYEQFF. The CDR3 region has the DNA TGTGCCAGCAGTTACGGGCAGGGCTATGAGCAGTTCTTC.

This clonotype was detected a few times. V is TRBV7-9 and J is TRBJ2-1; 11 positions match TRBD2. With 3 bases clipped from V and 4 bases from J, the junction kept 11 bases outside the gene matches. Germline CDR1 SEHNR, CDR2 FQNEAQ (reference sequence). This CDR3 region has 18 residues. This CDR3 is CASSFPVELAGVYNEQFF. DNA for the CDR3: TGTGCCAGCAGCTTCCCCGTCGAACTAGCGGGGGTATACAATGAGCAGTTCTTC.

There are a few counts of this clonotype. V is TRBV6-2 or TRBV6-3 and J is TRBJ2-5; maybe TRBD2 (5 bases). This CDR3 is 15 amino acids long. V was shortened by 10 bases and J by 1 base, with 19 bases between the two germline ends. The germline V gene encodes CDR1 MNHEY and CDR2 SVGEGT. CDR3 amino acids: CATGYLVTLQETQYF. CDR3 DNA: TGTGCCACGGGGTATTTGGTTACCCTCCAAGAGACCCAGTACTTC.

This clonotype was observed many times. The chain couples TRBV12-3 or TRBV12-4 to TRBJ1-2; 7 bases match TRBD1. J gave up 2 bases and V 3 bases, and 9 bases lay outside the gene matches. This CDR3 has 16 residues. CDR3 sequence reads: CASSFISGTANYGYTF. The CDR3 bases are TGTGCCAGCAGTTTCATAAGTGGGACAGCCAACTATGGCTACACCTTC.

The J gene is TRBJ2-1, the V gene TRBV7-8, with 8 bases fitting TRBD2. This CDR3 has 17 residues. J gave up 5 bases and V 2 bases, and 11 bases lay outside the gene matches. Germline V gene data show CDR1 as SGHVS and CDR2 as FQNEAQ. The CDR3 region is CASSLRAGDRLNNEQFF. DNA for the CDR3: TGTGCCAGCAGCTTAAGAGCGGGGGACCGACTAAACAATGAGCAGTTCTTC.

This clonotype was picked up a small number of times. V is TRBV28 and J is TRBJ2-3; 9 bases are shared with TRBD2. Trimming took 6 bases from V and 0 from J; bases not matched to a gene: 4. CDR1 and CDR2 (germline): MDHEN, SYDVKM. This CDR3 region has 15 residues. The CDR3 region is CASSVAGASTDTQYF. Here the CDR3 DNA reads TGTGCCAGCAGCGTAGCGGGAGCAAGCACAGATACGCAGTATTTT. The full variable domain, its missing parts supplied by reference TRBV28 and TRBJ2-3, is DVKVTQSSRYLVKRTGEKVFLECVQDMDHENMFWYRQDPGLGLRLIYFSYDVKMKEKGDIPEGYSVSREKKERFSLILESASTNQTSMYLCASSVAGASTDTQYFGPGTRLTVL.

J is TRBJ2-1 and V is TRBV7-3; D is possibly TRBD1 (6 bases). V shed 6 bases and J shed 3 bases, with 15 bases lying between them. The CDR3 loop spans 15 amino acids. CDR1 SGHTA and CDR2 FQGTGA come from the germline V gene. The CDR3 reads CASRMGASIYNEQFF. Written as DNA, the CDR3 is TGTGCCAGCAGAATGGGGGCCAGTATCTACAATGAGCAGTTCTTC.

CDR3 nucleotide sequence: TGTGCCAGCAGTTACCCCCGTGGTAGCGGGGGGGGTTTCCAATCAGATACGCAGTATTTT. Protein: CASSYPRGSGGGFQSDTQYF. The V call is TRBV6-5, the J call TRBJ2-3; 11 bases are a match to TRBD2. CDR3 length equals 20 residues. V lost 2 bases to trimming and J lost 4 bases; unmatched junction nucleotides: 17. CDR1 is MNHEY, CDR2 SVGAGI, per germline.

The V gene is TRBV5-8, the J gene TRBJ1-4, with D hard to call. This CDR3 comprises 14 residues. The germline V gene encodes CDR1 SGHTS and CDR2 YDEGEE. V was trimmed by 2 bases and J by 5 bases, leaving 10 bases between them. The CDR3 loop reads CASSFRWENEKLFF. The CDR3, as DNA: TGTGCCAGCAGCTTTAGATGGGAGAATGAAAAACTGTTTTTT.

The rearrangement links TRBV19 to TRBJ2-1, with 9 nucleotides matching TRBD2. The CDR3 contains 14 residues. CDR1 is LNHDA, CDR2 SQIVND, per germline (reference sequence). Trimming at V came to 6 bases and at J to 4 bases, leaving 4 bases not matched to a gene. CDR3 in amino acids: CASRSGGIYNEQFF. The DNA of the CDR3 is TGTGCCAGTAGGAGCGGGGGGATTTACAATGAGCAGTTCTTC.

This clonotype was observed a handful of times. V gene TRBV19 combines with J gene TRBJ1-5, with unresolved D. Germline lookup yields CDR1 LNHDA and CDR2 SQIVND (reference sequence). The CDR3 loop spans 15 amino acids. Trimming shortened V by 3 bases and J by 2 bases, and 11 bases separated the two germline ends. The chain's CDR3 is CASSMEGNGNQPQHF. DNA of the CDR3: TGTGCCAGTAGTATGGAAGGGAATGGCAATCAGCCCCAGCATTTT. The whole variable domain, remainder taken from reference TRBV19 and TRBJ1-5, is DGGITQSPKYLFRKEGQNVTLSCEQNLNHDAMYWYRQDPGQGLRLIYYSQIVNDFQKGDIAEGYSVSREKKESFPLTVTSAQKNPTAFYLCASSMEGNGNQPQHFGDGTRLSIL.

CDR3 sequence reads: CAIGEGQGEDYGYTF. For the CDR3, the DNA is TGTGCCATAGGGGAAGGACAGGGAGAAGACTATGGCTACACCTTC. The chain combines TRBV19 with TRBJ1-2; the match to TRBD1 covers 8 bases. CDR1 is LNHDA, CDR2 SQIVND, per germline (reference sequence). The CDR3 runs 15 residues. After removal of 10 bases from V and 3 bases from J, the junction contained 13 bases not matched to a gene.

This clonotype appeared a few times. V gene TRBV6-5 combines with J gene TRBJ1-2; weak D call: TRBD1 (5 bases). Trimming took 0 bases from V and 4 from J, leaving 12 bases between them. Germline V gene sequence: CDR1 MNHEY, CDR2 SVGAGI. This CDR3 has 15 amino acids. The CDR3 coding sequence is TGTGCCAGCAGTTACTCAGAAGGGGCGGGCTATGGCTACACCTTC. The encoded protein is CASSYSEGAGYGYTF.

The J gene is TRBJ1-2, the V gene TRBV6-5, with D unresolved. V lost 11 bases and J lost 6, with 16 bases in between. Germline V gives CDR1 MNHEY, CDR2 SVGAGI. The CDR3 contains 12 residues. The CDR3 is CAVSNGGNGYTF. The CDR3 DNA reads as TGTGCCGTAAGCAACGGAGGGAATGGCTACACCTTC.

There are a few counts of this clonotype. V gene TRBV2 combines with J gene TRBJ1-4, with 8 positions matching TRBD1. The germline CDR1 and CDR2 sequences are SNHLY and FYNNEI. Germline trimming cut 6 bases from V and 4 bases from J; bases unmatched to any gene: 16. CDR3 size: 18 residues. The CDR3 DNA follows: TGTGCCAGCAGCAACGGACAGGGAGAAGTGTTCGGTAATGAAAAACTGTTTTTT. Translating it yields CASSNGQGEVFGNEKLFF.